The following is a T cell receptor beta chain sequence with its context. Its antigen is still unknown. The data are from a study of T cells expressing NK-cell markers. Study overall: There were seven HCMV-seropositive donors and one seronegative donor among the eight sequenced.

Study conclusions and caveats: Dominant NKG2C+ clonotype frequencies of 1.0-7.0% of CD8+ T cells were measured in over five donors. Several donors likewise had their CD3+CD56-NKG2C+ fraction led by these clonotypes.

The authors made TCR beta cDNA libraries by 5'RACE template switching. This switching added a universal primer site and UMIs. TCRdb re-called the 5' RACE reads and shows each CDR3 protein once, DNA omitted. This table holds about 550,000 distinct CDR3 sequences. CDR1 SGHAT and CDR2 FQNNGV come from the germline V gene. The CDR3 totals 18 residues. The V gene is TRBV11-2, the J gene TRBJ2-3; the D gene TCRdb calls, TRBD2, cannot be checked with no DNA. Sequencing used blood T cells: a sorted CD56 or NKG2C T cell subset, CD4+ or CD8+ T cells, or bulk PBMC T cells (not recorded which). This TCR came from a man between 18 and 29 years old in good health. The CDR3 here is CASSNGRDLAGVTDTQYF.